This is a list of T cell receptor beta chains from one sample in a study of blood T cell repertoires in COVID-19. TCRdb's copy holds only in-frame clones and misses some; the assay was immunoSEQ multiplex PCR. This sample has about 240,000 clones; roughly four fifths occur once, and the top ten carry about 3.9%. What was sequenced was PBMCs or T cells enriched from blood (not recorded which). The receptors stem from a woman in her thirties or forties who had been exposed to COVID-19. CDR3s include the opening cysteine and the closing phenylalanine or tryptophan. The order of the fields is J gene, clone size, CDR3 length, D gene, V gene, CDR3 protein, CDR3 DNA. The D gene is left open where the match is weak. Clone size is shown for a subset of rows, as once, few, many or a class of expanded clone.

TRBJ2-7	NA	15	TRBD2	TRBV5-1	CASSPQAGGSGEQYF	TGCGCCAGCAGCCCACAAGCGGGGGGCTCGGGCGAGCAGTACTTC
TRBJ2-2	once	15	NA	TRBV5-1	CASSFGQRNTGELFF	TGCGCCAGCAGCTTTGGACAGAGAAACACCGGGGAGCTGTTTTTT
TRBJ1-1	NA	14	TRBD1	TRBV9	CASSETGGDTEAFF	TGTGCCAGCAGCGAGACAGGGGGAGACACTGAAGCTTTCTTT
TRBJ2-1	NA	16	TRBD2	TRBV14	CASSLGLAGGPLGSFF	TGTGCCAGCAGCCTCGGACTAGCGGGGGGGCCCCTGGGCTCGTTCTTC
TRBJ2-3	few	14	NA	TRBV19	CASTKGVGTDTQYF	TGTGCCAGTACTAAGGGGGTCGGCACAGATACGCAGTATTTT
TRBJ2-2	NA	17	TRBD1	TRBV15	CATSRRGGTGFTGELFF	TGTGCCACCAGCAGACGTGGTGGGACAGGGTTCACCGGGGAGCTGTTTTTT
TRBJ2-3	NA	16	TRBD1	TRBV5-5	CASSSGTGAGIDTQYF	TGTGCCAGCAGCTCCGGGACAGGGGCGGGGATAGATACGCAGTATTTT
TRBJ1-2	NA	14	NA	TRBV2	CASTREGQALSYTF	TGTGCCAGCACTCGGGAGGGTCAGGCATTGAGCTACACCTTC
TRBJ1-4	NA	18	TRBD1	TRBV15	CATSRGRQGVKANEKLFF	TGTGCCACCAGCAGAGGACGACAGGGGGTGAAAGCTAATGAAAAACTGTTTTTT
TRBJ2-3	NA	12	NA	TRBV19	CATMEGTDTQYF	TGTGCCACGATGGAGGGGACAGATACGCAGTATTTT
TRBJ2-2	NA	14	NA	TRBV28	CASEPGGPTGELFF	TGTGCCAGCGAACCCGGAGGCCCCACCGGGGAGCTGTTTTTT
TRBJ2-2	NA	14	NA	TRBV2	CASQWSANTGELFF	TGTGCCAGCCAGTGGTCCGCGAACACCGGGGAGCTGTTTTTT
TRBJ2-3	NA	14	NA	TRBV9	CASSVVQGTDTQYF	TGTGCCAGCAGCGTAGTGCAGGGTACAGATACGCAGTATTTT
TRBJ1-1	NA	13	TRBD1	TRBV7-9	CASSGDRDNEAFF	TGTGCCAGCAGCGGAGACAGGGATAATGAAGCTTTCTTT
TRBJ1-1	NA	22	TRBD1	TRBV19	CASSSRLGSGTGGSTMNTEAFF	TGTGCCAGTAGTTCAAGATTGGGATCTGGGACAGGGGGTTCGACCATGAACACTGAAGCTTTCTTT
TRBJ2-7	NA	15	TRBD2	TRBV4-2	CASSQAGTSGVEQYF	TGTGCCAGCAGCCAAGCGGGAACTAGCGGGGTCGAGCAGTACTTC
TRBJ2-2	NA	15	TRBD2	TRBV7-3	CASAPGLADTGELFF	TGTGCCAGTGCTCCGGGACTAGCGGACACTGGGGAGCTGTTTTTT
TRBJ1-2	NA	14	NA	TRBV7-3	CASSLIGGDYGYTF	TGTGCCAGCAGCTTAATTGGGGGGGACTATGGCTACACCTTC
TRBJ2-2	NA	14	NA	TRBV3-1/TRBV3-2	CASSQGQNTGELFF	TGTGCCAGCAGCCAGGGACAAAACACCGGGGAGCTGTTTTTT
TRBJ2-7	NA	18	NA	TRBV7-9	CASSLGPRDLLPPYEQYF	TGTGCCAGCAGCTTAGGTCCCAGGGATCTACTTCCCCCCTACGAGCAGTACTTC
TRBJ2-7	NA	16	TRBD2	TRBV7-9	CASSLGVGGGAYEQYF	TGTGCCAGCAGCTTAGGGGTAGGCGGGGGGGCCTACGAGCAGTACTTC
TRBJ1-5	NA	15	NA	TRBV12-5	CASGSGTLSNQPQHF	TGTGCTAGTGGTTCCGGGACACTGAGCAATCAGCCCCAGCATTTT
TRBJ2-1	NA	15	TRBD2	TRBV5-1	CASSSLAGGPNEQFF	TGCGCCAGCAGCTCCCTAGCGGGGGGGCCAAATGAGCAGTTCTTC
TRBJ1-2	few	14	NA	TRBV24-1	CAISSGGSHYGYTF	TGTGCCATCTCGAGTGGGGGGTCTCACTATGGCTACACCTTC
TRBJ1-3	NA	15	TRBD1	TRBV5-1	CASSFTGESGNTIYF	TGCGCCAGCAGCTTTACAGGGGAGTCTGGAAACACCATATATTTT
TRBJ2-1	NA	14	NA	TRBV19	CASSIRGSYNEQFF	TGTGCCAGTAGTATCCGAGGCTCCTACAATGAGCAGTTCTTC
TRBJ2-3	NA	15	NA	TRBV3-1/TRBV3-2	CASSPQGFRTDTQYF	TGTGCCAGCAGCCCACAGGGATTTCGCACAGATACGCAGTATTTT
TRBJ1-5	NA	13	NA	TRBV27	CASSLGGDQPQHF	TGTGCCAGCAGTTTAGGGGGCGACCAGCCCCAGCATTTT
TRBJ1-5	NA	13	NA	TRBV7-2	CASSLRGNQPQHF	TGTGCCAGCAGCTTACGAGGGAACCAGCCCCAGCATTTT
TRBJ2-1	NA	13	NA	TRBV29-1	CSVGQGVGNEQFF	TGCAGCGTTGGCCAGGGTGTAGGCAATGAGCAGTTCTTC
TRBJ1-5	NA	15	NA	TRBV18	CASSPEDRNYQPQHF	TGTGCCAGCTCACCCGAGGACAGAAACTATCAGCCCCAGCATTTT
TRBJ2-1	NA	18	TRBD2	TRBV9	CASSVALAGGPLYNEQFF	TGTGCCAGCAGCGTAGCTCTTGCGGGGGGGCCACTTTACAATGAGCAGTTCTTC
TRBJ2-6	NA	18	NA	TRBV4-2	CASSQAVPQGTGANVLTF	TGTGCCAGCAGCCAGGCCGTGCCTCAGGGGACTGGGGCCAACGTCCTGACTTTC
TRBJ2-3	NA	14	TRBD2	TRBV5-1	CASSLAGGLDTQYF	TGCGCCAGCAGCTTGGCGGGGGGGTTGGATACGCAGTATTTT
TRBJ1-3	NA	14	NA	TRBV7-3	CASSLTFSGNTIYF	TGTGCCAGCAGCTTAACCTTCTCTGGAAACACCATATATTTT
TRBJ1-1	NA	14	NA	TRBV6-5	CASSNRVQNTEAFF	TGTGCCAGCAGTAACAGGGTGCAAAACACTGAAGCTTTCTTT
TRBJ1-2	NA	19	NA	TRBV12-5	CASGLVSLGQPSPNYGYTF	TGTGCTAGTGGTTTGGTATCCCTCGGACAGCCGTCGCCTAACTATGGCTACACCTTC
TRBJ1-5	NA	13	TRBD1	TRBV5-8	CASSLRGRDSRHF	TGTGCCAGCAGTTTACGAGGCCGGGACAGTCGGCATTTT
TRBJ2-3	NA	15	NA	TRBV5-5	CASSDNRAATDTQYF	TGTGCCAGCAGCGACAACAGGGCGGCCACAGATACGCAGTATTTT
TRBJ1-1	NA	12	NA	TRBV30	CAWSPGGAEAFF	TGTGCCTGGTCTCCGGGGGGCGCTGAAGCTTTCTTT
TRBJ1-1	NA	15	NA	TRBV7-2	CASSLAPTVGAEAFF	TGTGCCAGCAGCTTAGCCCCGACAGTTGGCGCTGAAGCTTTCTTT
TRBJ1-2	NA	16	TRBD1	TRBV28	CASSRRDSRSRYGYTF	TGTGCCAGCAGTCGGAGGGACAGCCGCTCAAGGTATGGCTACACCTTC
TRBJ1-3	once	16	NA	TRBV18	CASSASGLSSGNTIYF	TGTGCCAGCTCAGCCTCGGGACTCAGCTCTGGAAACACCATATATTTT